This TCR beta chain was recovered during a study of beta chain features in type 1 diabetes. The authors reverse transcribed all of the isolated RNA, so sequencing captured expressed TCRB transcripts. Profiling relied on immunoSEQ multiplex PCR, and the TCRdb table lists in-frame clones only, not all of them. The sample yields 200,000 to 250,000 clones, 9.6% seen once. V lost 1 base and J lost 2; bases outside the gene matches: 4. In germline, CDR1 is SGHTA, CDR2 FQGNSA. This CDR3 is built from 15 residues. Material for sequencing was naive CD4+ T cells from blood. The chain has TRBV7-2 and TRBJ2-7; TRBD2 aligns across 8 bases. The receptor was derived from a woman under 30 in good health. CDR3 loop: CASSLGRGATYEQYF. CDR3 coding DNA: TGTGCCAGCAGCTTAGGGCGGGGGGCGACCTACGAGCAGTACTTC.